This passage covers 5 T cell receptor beta chains from one sample sequenced in a study of human CD8 memory T cell subsets. Generation of TCR beta libraries used UMI-labeled 5' RACE. TCRdb reprocessed the 5' RACE reads and reports one entry per CDR3 protein, with no DNA. The listing records about 11,000 distinct CDR3 sequences. The sequenced sample consisted of CD8+ T cells from PBMCs. Source of these receptors: a human donor in good health.

This chain connects TRBV28 to TRBJ2-2. Germline values: CDR1 MDHEN, CDR2 SYDVKM. There are 12 residues in the CDR3. CDR3 in amino acids: CASSFGAGELFF.

Considering frequency, this clonotype is medium-sized. This sequence joins TRBV29-1 and TRBJ2-7. Germline loops: CDR1 SQVTM, CDR2 ANQGSEA. CDR3 length equals 15 residues. This chain's CDR3 is CSMRKWVGSSYEQYF.

The CDR3 protein is CSVLAGGSSYEQYF. V usage is TRBV29-1 and J usage is TRBJ2-7; the TRBD2 assignment by TCRdb is unverifiable without DNA. CDR3 size: 14 residues. In germline, CDR1 is SQVTM, CDR2 ANQGSEA.

Judged by frequency, this clonotype is medium-sized. The chain employs TRBV19 and TRBJ2-1; lacking DNA, the TRBD2 call made by TCRdb goes unchecked. In germline, CDR1 is LNHDA, CDR2 SQIVND (reference sequence). CDR3 length: 15 residues. The CDR3 loop reads CASSIGLAGGNEQFF.

This sequence joins TRBV10-3 and TRBJ2-1. CDR1 and CDR2 from the germline V gene are ENHRY and SYGVKD. The CDR3 runs 17 residues. This CDR3 reads CAISESRYAGARQEQFF.